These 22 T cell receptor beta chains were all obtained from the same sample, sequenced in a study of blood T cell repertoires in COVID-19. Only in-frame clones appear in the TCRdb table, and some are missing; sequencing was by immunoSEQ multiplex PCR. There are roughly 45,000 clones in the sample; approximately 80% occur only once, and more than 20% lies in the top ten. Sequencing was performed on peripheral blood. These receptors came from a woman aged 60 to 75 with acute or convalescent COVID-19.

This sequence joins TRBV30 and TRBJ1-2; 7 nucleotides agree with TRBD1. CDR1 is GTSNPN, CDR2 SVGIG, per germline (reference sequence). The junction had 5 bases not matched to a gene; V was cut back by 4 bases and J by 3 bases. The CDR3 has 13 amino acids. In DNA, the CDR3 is TGTGCCTGGAAGACAGGGTTGGACTATGGCTACACCTTC. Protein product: CAWKTGLDYGYTF.

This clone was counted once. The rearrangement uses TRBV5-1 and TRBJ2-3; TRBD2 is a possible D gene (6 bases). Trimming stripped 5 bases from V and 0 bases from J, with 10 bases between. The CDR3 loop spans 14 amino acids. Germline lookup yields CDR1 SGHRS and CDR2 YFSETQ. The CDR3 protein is CASRGEVSTDTQYF. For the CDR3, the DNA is TGCGCCAGCAGGGGGGAGGTGAGCACAGATACGCAGTATTTT.

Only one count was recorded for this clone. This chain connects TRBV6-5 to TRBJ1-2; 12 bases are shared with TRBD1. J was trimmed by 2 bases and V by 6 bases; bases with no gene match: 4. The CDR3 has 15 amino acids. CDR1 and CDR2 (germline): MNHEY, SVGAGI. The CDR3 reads CASRGQGAGNYGYTF. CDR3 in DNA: TGTGCCAGCAGGGGACAGGGGGCGGGAAACTATGGCTACACCTTC.

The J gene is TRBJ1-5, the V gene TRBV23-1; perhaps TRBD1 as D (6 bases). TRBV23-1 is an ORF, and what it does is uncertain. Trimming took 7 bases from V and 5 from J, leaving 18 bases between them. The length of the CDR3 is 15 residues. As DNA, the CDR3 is TGCGCCAGCAAGACGGACAGAGTCCTAGATCAGCCCCAGCATTTT. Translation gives CASKTDRVLDQPQHF.

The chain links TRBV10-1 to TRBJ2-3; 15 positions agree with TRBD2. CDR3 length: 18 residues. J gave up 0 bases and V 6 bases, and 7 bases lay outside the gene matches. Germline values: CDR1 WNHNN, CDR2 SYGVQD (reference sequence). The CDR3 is CASSGGLAGGHSTDTQYF. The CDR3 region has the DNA TGCGCCAGCAGCGGGGGACTAGCGGGGGGACATAGCACAGATACGCAGTATTTT.

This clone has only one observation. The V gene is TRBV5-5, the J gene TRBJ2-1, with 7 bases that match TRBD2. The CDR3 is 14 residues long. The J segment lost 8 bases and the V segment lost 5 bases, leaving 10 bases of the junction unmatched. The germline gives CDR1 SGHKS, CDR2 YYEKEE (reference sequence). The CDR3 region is CASRVGRGWDEQFF. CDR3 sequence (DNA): TGTGCCAGCAGGGTTGGGAGGGGATGGGATGAGCAGTTCTTC.

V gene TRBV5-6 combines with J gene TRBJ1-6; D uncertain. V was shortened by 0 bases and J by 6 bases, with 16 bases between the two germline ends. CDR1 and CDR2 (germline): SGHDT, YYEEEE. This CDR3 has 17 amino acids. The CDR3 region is CASSLGETRRGNSPLHF. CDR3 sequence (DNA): TGTGCCAGCAGCTTGGGAGAGACGCGTCGGGGTAATTCACCCCTCCACTTT. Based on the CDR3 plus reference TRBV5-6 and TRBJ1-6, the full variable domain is DAGVTQSPTHLIKTRGQQVTLRCSPKSGHDTVSWYQQALGQGPQFIFQYYEEEERQRGNFPDRFSGHQFPNYSSELNVNALLLGDSALYLCASSLGETRRGNSPLHFGNGTRLTVT.

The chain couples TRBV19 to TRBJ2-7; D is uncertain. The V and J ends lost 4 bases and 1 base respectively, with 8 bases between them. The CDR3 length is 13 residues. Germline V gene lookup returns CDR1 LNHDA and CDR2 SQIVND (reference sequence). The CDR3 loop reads CASSNGRSYEQYF. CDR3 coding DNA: TGTGCCAGTAGTAACGGCAGGTCCTACGAGCAGTACTTC.

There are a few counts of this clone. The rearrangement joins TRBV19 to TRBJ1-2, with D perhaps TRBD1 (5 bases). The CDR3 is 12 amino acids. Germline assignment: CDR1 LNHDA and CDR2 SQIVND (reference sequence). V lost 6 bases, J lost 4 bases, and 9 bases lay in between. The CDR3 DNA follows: TGTGCCAGTAGAAAGGACACCTATGGCTACACCTTC. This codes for CASRKDTYGYTF.

The CDR3 nucleotides read TGTGCCACCAACGCGGCAGGGGTTAATTCACCCCTCCACTTT. Its protein product is CATNAAGVNSPLHF. The chain carries TRBV24-1 and TRBJ1-6; D is perhaps TRBD1 (6 bases). Germline V gives CDR1 KGHDR, CDR2 SFDVKD. The CDR3 is 14 residues long. Between the trimmed V and J ends, which lost 8 bases and 6 bases, there was a span of 13 bases.

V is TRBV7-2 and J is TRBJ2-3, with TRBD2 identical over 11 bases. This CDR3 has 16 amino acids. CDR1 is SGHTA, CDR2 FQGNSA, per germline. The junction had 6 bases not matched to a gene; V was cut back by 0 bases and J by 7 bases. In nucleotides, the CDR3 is TGTGCCAGCAGCTTAGCGGCTAGCGGGGGGAAACATACGCAGTATTTT. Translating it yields CASSLAASGGKHTQYF.

This CDR3 reads CASSDPPGSSTDTQYF. The DNA for the CDR3 is TGTGCCAGCAGTGACCCCCCGGGGAGTAGCACAGATACGCAGTATTTT. The J gene is TRBJ2-3, the V gene TRBV25-1, with D tentatively TRBD2 (5 bases). Trimming cost V 3 bases and J 0 bases, with 13 bases left between them. CDR1 is MGHDK and CDR2 is SYGVNS in the germline V gene. The CDR3 is made up of 16 amino acids.

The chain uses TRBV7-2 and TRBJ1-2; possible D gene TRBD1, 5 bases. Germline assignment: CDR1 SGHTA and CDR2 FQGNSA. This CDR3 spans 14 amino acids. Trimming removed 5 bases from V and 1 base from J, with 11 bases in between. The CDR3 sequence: CASSPGGVNYGYTF. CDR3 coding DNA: TGTGCCAGCAGCCCTGGAGGGGTTAACTATGGCTACACCTTC. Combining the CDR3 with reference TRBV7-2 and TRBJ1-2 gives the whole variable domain GAGVSQSPSNKVTEKGKDVELRCDPISGHTALYWYRQSLGQGLEFLIYFQGNSAPDKSGLPSDRFSAERTGGSVSTLTIQRTQQEDSAVYLCASSPGGVNYGYTFGSGTRLTVV.

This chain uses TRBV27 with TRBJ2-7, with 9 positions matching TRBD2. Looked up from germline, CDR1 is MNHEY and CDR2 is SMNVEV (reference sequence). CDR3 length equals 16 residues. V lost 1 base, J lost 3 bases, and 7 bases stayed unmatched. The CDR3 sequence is CASSLYPSGAIYEQYF. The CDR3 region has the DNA TGTGCCAGCAGTTTATATCCTAGCGGGGCCATCTACGAGCAGTACTTC.

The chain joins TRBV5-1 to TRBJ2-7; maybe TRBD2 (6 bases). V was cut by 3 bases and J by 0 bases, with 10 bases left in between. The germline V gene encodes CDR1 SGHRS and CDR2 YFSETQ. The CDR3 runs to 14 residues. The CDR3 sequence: CASSSLGGSYEQYF. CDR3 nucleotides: TGCGCCAGCAGCTCCCTCGGGGGCTCCTACGAGCAGTACTTC.

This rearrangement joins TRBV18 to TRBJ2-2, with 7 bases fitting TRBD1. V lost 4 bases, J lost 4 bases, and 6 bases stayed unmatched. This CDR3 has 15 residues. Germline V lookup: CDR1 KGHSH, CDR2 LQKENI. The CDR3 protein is CASSLNRGPTGELFF. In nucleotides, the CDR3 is TGTGCCAGCTCACTTAACAGGGGCCCCACCGGGGAGCTGTTTTTT.

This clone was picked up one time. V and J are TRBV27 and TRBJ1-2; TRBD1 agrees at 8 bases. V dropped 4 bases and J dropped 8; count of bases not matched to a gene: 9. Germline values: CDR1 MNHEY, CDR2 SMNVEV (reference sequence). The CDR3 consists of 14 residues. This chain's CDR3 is CASSSGQGKWGYTF. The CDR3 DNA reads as TGTGCCAGCAGTTCAGGACAGGGAAAATGGGGCTACACCTTC.

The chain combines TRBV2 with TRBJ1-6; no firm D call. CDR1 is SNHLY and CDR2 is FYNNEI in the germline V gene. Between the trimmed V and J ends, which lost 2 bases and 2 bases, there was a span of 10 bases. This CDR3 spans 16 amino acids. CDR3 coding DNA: TGTGCCAGCAGTGAACTGGCAGGCCCCTATAATTCACCCCTCCACTTT. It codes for CASSELAGPYNSPLHF.

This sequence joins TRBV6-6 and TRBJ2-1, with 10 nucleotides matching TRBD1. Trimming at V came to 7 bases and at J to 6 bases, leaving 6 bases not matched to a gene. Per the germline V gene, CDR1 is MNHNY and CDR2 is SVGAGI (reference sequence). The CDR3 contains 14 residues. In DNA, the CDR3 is TGTGCCAGCATCGACCGGGACAGGGGCAATGAGCAGTTCTTC. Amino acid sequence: CASIDRDRGNEQFF.

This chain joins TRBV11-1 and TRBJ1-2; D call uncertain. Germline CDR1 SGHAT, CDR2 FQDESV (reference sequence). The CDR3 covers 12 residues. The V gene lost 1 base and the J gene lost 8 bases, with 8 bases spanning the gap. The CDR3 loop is CASSLVDGGYTF. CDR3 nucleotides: TGTGCCAGCAGCTTAGTCGACGGGGGCTACACCTTC.

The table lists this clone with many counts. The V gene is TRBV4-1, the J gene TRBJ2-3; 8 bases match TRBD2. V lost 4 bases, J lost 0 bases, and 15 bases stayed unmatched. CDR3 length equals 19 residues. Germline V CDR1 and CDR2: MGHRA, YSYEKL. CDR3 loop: CASSRTQAGVVGSTDTQYF. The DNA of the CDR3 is TGCGCCAGCAGCCGGACTCAAGCGGGGGTGGTTGGGAGCACAGATACGCAGTATTTT.

CDR3 bases: TGCGCCAGCAGCTTGGTTTCCCAGTCCTACGAGCAGTACTTC. It specifies CASSLVSQSYEQYF. The chain joins TRBV5-1 to TRBJ2-7; no definite D call. Trimming removed 0 bases from V and 1 base from J, with 8 bases in between. The CDR3 consists of 14 residues. CDR1 SGHRS and CDR2 YFSETQ come from the germline V gene. Full variable domain (remainder filled in from reference TRBV5-1 and TRBJ2-7): KAGVTQTPRYLIKTRGQQVTLSCSPISGHRSVSWYQQTPGQGLQFLFEYFSETQRNKGNFPGRFSGRQFSNSRSEMNVSTLELGDSALYLCASSLVSQSYEQYFGPGTRLTVT.